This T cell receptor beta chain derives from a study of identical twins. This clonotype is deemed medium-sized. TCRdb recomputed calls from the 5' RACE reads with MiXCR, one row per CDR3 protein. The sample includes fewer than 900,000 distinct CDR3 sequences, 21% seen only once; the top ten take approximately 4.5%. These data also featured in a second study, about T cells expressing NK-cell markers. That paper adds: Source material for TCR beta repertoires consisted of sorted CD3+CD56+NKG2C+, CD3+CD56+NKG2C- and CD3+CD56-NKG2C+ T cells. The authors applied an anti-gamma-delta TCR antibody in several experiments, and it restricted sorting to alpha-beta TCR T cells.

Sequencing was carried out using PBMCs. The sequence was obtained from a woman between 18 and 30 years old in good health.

CDR3 nucleotide sequence: TGCAGTGCTCAGGAGCGGGAGTCCACGGAGCAGTTCTTC. Residues: CSAQERESTEQFF. The chain is built from TRBV20-1 and TRBJ2-1; TRBD2 matches 8 bases. Trimming cost V 5 bases and J 10 bases; bases outside gene matches: 10. The CDR3 contains 13 residues. The V gene's germline CDR1 is DFQATT and CDR2 SNEGSKA (reference sequence).